These 7 T cell receptor beta chains came from one sample sequenced in a study of regulatory T cells in long-lasting Graves disease. Time point reported: persistent/refractory GD, antithyroid drugs over 5 years with positive TRAb. Extracted PBMC RNA gave rise to the TCR library. iRepertoire HTBI primers and Arm-PCR of CDR3 regions built TCR beta libraries. TCRdb reanalysed the multiplex PCR reads using MiXCR and keeps one entry per CDR3 protein. Among about 460,000 distinct CDR3 sequences listed, roughly 23% were seen once. This specimen was peripheral blood mononuclear cells (PBMCs), taken when the disease was refractory, from a patient treated with antithyroid drugs. Receptors were obtained from a female donor with Graves disease.

The chain has TRBV9 and TRBJ2-1; 12 bases are a match to TRBD2. The germline gives CDR1 SGDLS, CDR2 YYNGEE. The CDR3 length is 16 residues. V was clipped by 4 bases and J by 4 bases; unmatched bases: 6. CDR3: CASSTRLAGAYNEQFF. The CDR3 DNA is TGTGCCAGCAGCACTCGACTAGCGGGAGCTTACAATGAGCAGTTCTTC.

The sample holds many counts of this clonotype. This chain joins TRBV7-6 and TRBJ1-2; tentatively, D is TRBD1 (5 bases). Germline CDR1 SGHVS, CDR2 FNYEAQ. V lost 0 bases and J 4 bases, leaving 18 bases between the germline ends. The length of the CDR3 is 17 residues. CDR3 residues: CASSLAGGYVGSYGYTF. The CDR3 bases are TGTGCCAGCAGCTTAGCGGGGGGGTACGTCGGAAGCTATGGCTACACCTTC.

The V gene is TRBV29-1, the J gene TRBJ1-2; D gene uncertain. Germline V gives CDR1 SQVTM, CDR2 ANQGSEA. The CDR3 contains 12 residues. Trimming stripped 7 bases from V and 7 bases from J, with 16 bases between. The CDR3 DNA reads as TGCAGCGCCCGAGGAGGTGGAAGTGGCTACACCTTC. Translating it yields CSARGGGSGYTF.

In its sample, this clonotype was seen many times. The rearrangement joins TRBV20-1 to TRBJ1-1; D possibly corresponds to TRBD1 (5 bases). V was cut by 6 bases and J by 7 bases, with 9 bases left in between. Per germline, CDR1 DFQATT and CDR2 SNEGSKA (reference sequence). CDR3 length equals 10 residues. CDR3 in DNA: TGCAGTGCCAGGGTGGATGAAGCTTTCTTT. Its protein product is CSARVDEAFF.

This clonotype was observed a handful of times. V gene TRBV12-3 or TRBV12-4 combines with J gene TRBJ1-6; TRBD1 is a possible D gene (6 bases). With 6 bases removed from V and 6 bases from J, the gap between germline ends came to 12 bases. The CDR3 is made up of 14 amino acids. CDR3 amino acids: CASSSGQPNSPLHF. CDR3 DNA: TGTGCCAGCAGCTCTGGACAGCCTAATTCACCCCTCCACTTT.

Written as DNA, the CDR3 is TGTGCCAGTAGTAATGTAGGACGTTGGAACGAGCAGTACTTC. Protein: CASSNVGRWNEQYF. The chain uses TRBV19 and TRBJ2-7; unclear D gene. Germline CDR1 reads LNHDA; CDR2 reads SQIVND (reference sequence). With 4 bases removed from V and 5 bases from J, the gap between germline ends came to 15 bases. This CDR3 is built from 14 residues.

This clonotype was counted many times. The chain employs TRBV7-9 and TRBJ1-5, with D possibly being TRBD1 (5 bases). There are 13 residues in the CDR3. Germline V gene lookup returns CDR1 SEHNR and CDR2 FQNEAQ (reference sequence). V lost 8 bases to trimming and J lost 0 bases, with 8 bases between them. The CDR3 DNA reads as TGTGCCAGCGGGGGACTTAGCAATCAGCCCCAGCATTTT. It specifies CASGGLSNQPQHF.